These 17 T cell receptor beta chains share one sample of origin, sequenced in a study of blood T cells in healthy people across ages. Through a sample-barcoded 5' primer and a J-beta primer mix, a second PCR was run for roughly 7 to 12 cycles. In TCRdb, the 5' RACE reads were re-called with MiXCR into one record per CDR3 protein. The repertoire holds around 800,000 distinct CDR3 sequences, with under 30% as singletons. This sample was shared with a second study, whose subject was T cells of mothers and their children.

Sequences were obtained from blood. The receptors were gathered from a boy under 18 in good health.

This chain uses TRBV21-1 with TRBJ1-5. TRBV21-1 is flagged as a pseudogene. This CDR3 contains 11 residues. CDR3 sequence: CASNISQPQHF. For the CDR3, the DNA is TGTGCCAGCAACATTAGTCAGCCCCAGCATTTT.

This chain uses TRBV7-2 with TRBJ2-7; tentative D call: TRBD2 (6 bases). The V end was cut by 4 bases, the J end by 0 bases, with 19 bases between. CDR3 length: 17 residues. CDR1 and CDR2 (germline): SGHTA, FQGNSA. The CDR3: CASSSGRWGLTSYEQYF. The CDR3 region has the DNA TGTGCCAGCAGCTCAGGCCGGTGGGGACTCACCTCCTACGAGCAGTACTTC.

The chain has TRBV27 and TRBJ2-4; possible D gene TRBD1, 5 bases. V lost 5 bases and J lost 4, with 18 bases in between. Per the germline V gene, CDR1 is MNHEY and CDR2 is SMNVEV (reference sequence). CDR3 length: 16 residues. The CDR3 here is CASSPLDSATKNIQYF. DNA for the CDR3: TGTGCCAGCAGTCCCCTCGACAGTGCTACAAAAAACATTCAGTACTTC.

The chain links TRBV7-8 to TRBJ1-5; 8 bases are shared with TRBD1. Losses at the gene ends were 1 base for V and 1 base for J; bases not matched to a gene: 6. This CDR3 region has 17 residues. From germline, CDR1 is SGHVS and CDR2 FQNEAQ. This chain's CDR3 is CASSLVTGVVSNQPQHF. As DNA, the CDR3 is TGTGCCAGCAGCTTAGTGACAGGGGTGGTAAGCAATCAGCCCCAGCATTTT.

The sample holds a few counts of this clonotype. This rearrangement joins TRBV28 to TRBJ1-4; 9 bases are shared with TRBD1. In germline, CDR1 is MDHEN, CDR2 SYDVKM. The CDR3 extends over 15 amino acids. With V trimmed by 6 bases and J by 6 bases, 8 bases remained unmatched. Here the CDR3 reads CASSRYRGRYEKLFF. CDR3 sequence (DNA): TGTGCCAGCAGCCGATACAGGGGGCGCTATGAAAAACTGTTTTTT.

J is TRBJ2-1 and V is TRBV7-3; D not resolved. Germline assignment: CDR1 SGHTA and CDR2 FQGTGA. V lost 5 bases, J lost 8 bases, and 13 bases lay in between. The CDR3 runs 13 residues. CDR3 region: CASSPRNSYEQFF. In nucleotides, the CDR3 is TGTGCCAGCAGCCCCAGGAACAGCTATGAGCAGTTCTTC.

The chain has TRBV9 and TRBJ2-5; D might be TRBD2 (6 bases). The closer fit of TRBJ2-7 to the DNA end suggests the J call may be wrong. The CDR3 totals 11 residues. Germline CDR1 SGDLS, CDR2 YYNGEE. Written as DNA, the CDR3 is TGTGCCAGCAGCGGCGGGACCGAGCAGTACTTC. Translated, it gives CASSGGTEQYF.

The chain joins TRBV4-2 to TRBJ1-4; D is undetermined. The germline gives CDR1 LGHNA, CDR2 YNFKEQ. V was pared by 0 bases and J by 5 bases, with 7 bases between. The CDR3 is made up of 14 amino acids. In DNA form, the CDR3 reads TGTGCCAGCAGCCAAGATTCTGGAAATGAAAAACTGTTTTTT. Translation gives CASSQDSGNEKLFF.

The sample holds a few counts of this clonotype. J is TRBJ2-5 and V is TRBV11-2, with D tentatively TRBD1 (7 bases). The DNA matches TRBJ2-7 better at its end, which makes the J call doubtful. The length of the CDR3 is 16 residues. CDR1 and CDR2 (germline): SGHAT, FQNNGV. CDR3 sequence: CASSGNRGFGTREQYF. DNA of the CDR3: TGTGCCAGCAGCGGTAACAGGGGTTTCGGGACTCGCGAGCAGTACTTC.

This clonotype has a handful of counts. This rearrangement joins TRBV9 to TRBJ1-1; D is uncertain. This CDR3 has 13 residues. V was shortened by 3 bases and J by 4 bases, with 10 bases between the two germline ends. Germline loops: CDR1 SGDLS, CDR2 YYNGEE. CDR3 nucleotide sequence: TGTGCCAGCAGCGCCGCGGTGGGCACTGAAGCTTTCTTT. It specifies CASSAAVGTEAFF.

This sequence joins TRBV7-6 and TRBJ2-4; D not resolved. The CDR3 covers 14 residues. Germline CDR1 reads SGHVS; CDR2 reads FNYEAQ. V gave up 5 bases and J gave up 0 bases, with 8 bases separating them. The CDR3 DNA reads TGTGCCAGCAGCCCCAGGATAGCCAAAAACATTCAGTACTTC. This codes for CASSPRIAKNIQYF.

This clonotype was recorded a few times. The chain joins TRBV20-1 to TRBJ2-7, with D possibly being TRBD1 (6 bases). V was trimmed by 1 base and J by 2 bases, leaving 18 bases between them. The CDR3 has 16 amino acids. The germline V gene encodes CDR1 DFQATT and CDR2 SNEGSKA (reference sequence). This CDR3 reads CSARGDYRVRPYEQYF. CDR3 DNA sequence: TGCAGTGCTAGAGGGGATTACAGGGTCCGACCCTACGAGCAGTACTTC.

This clonotype was seen only a few times. This CDR3 reads CSVEDGTQETQYF. The CDR3 region has the DNA TGCAGCGTTGAAGACGGGACCCAAGAGACCCAGTACTTC. The chain uses TRBV29-1 and TRBJ2-5; perhaps D is TRBD1 or TRBD2 (5 bases each). Germline V gives CDR1 SQVTM, CDR2 ANQGSEA. This CDR3 region has 13 residues. V dropped 0 bases and J dropped 1 base, with 6 bases sitting between them.

The chain has TRBV6-2 or TRBV6-3 and TRBJ2-7; 9 positions agree with TRBD1. Germline CDR1 reads MNHEY; CDR2 reads SVGEGT. V was pared by 1 base and J by 0 bases, with 1 base of the junction left unmatched. CDR3 length: 15 residues. CDR3 amino acids: CASSYWTGDSYEQYF. In DNA form, the CDR3 reads TGTGCCAGCAGTTACTGGACAGGGGACTCCTACGAGCAGTACTTC.

In this sample, this clonotype turned up a few times. The chain is built from TRBV18 and TRBJ2-3, with D uncertain. The germline V gene encodes CDR1 KGHSH and CDR2 LQKENI. V lost 1 base and J lost 0, with 11 bases in between. This CDR3 comprises 16 residues. DNA for the CDR3: TGTGCCAGCTCACCACGTGGTGTAACTAGCACAGATACGCAGTATTTT. This encodes CASSPRGVTSTDTQYF. The full variable domain, its missing parts supplied by reference TRBV18 and TRBJ2-3, is NAGVMQNPRHLVRRRGQEARLRCSPMKGHSHVYWYRQLPEEGLKFMVYLQKENIIDESGMPKERFSAEFPKEGPSILRIQQVVRGDSAAYFCASSPRGVTSTDTQYFGPGTRLTVL.

The rearrangement links TRBV20-1 to TRBJ1-2; D is possibly TRBD1 (5 bases). The ends were cut back, 2 bases at V and 8 bases at J, with 33 bases in the middle. Germline V gene sequence: CDR1 DFQATT, CDR2 SNEGSKA (reference sequence). The CDR3 is 19 residues long. The CDR3 loop is CSARPGGLGGISGRGGYTF. CDR3 DNA sequence: TGCAGTGCTAGACCTGGAGGTCTGGGGGGGATTTCAGGGAGAGGCGGCTACACCTTC.

The chain is built from TRBV6-1 and TRBJ2-5; D gene uncertain. The CDR3 loop spans 14 amino acids. Germline CDR1 MNHNS, CDR2 SASEGT. Trimming cost V 5 bases and J 0 bases, with 10 bases left between them. The CDR3 sequence is CASSRTEYQETQYF. CDR3 in DNA: TGTGCCAGCAGTCGGACCGAGTACCAAGAGACCCAGTACTTC.